This T cell receptor beta chain came from a study of patients and donors after allogeneic stem cell transplantation. Germline CDR1 and CDR2: LNHNV and YYDKDF (reference sequence). V shed 5 bases and J 0 bases; nucleotides not matched to a gene: 3. The CDR3 runs to 14 residues. This clonotype was seen a few times. Via MiXCR, TCRdb re-called the RT-PCR reads, giving one row per CDR3 protein. This sample has 400,000 to 500,000 distinct CDR3 sequences; 16% occur once, and the top ten carry just over 7%. The chain uses TRBV15 and TRBJ2-7; 8 bases match TRBD1. This TCR was recovered from a human donor who was either an allogeneic HSCT recipient or a stem cell or donor lymphocyte infusion donor (not recorded which). It is not recorded whose cells these are; they may come from a transplant donor. Sequencing used blood, either unsorted or a sorted T cell fraction (not recorded which). CDR3 protein: CATSGQGGSYEQYF. The CDR3 DNA is TGTGCCACCAGCGGACAGGGCGGCTCCTACGAGCAGTACTTC. Full variable domain (missing parts from reference TRBV15 and TRBJ2-7): DAMVIQNPRYQVTQFGKPVTLSCSQTLNHNVMYWYQQKSSQAPKLLFHYYDKDFNNEADTPDNFQSRRPNTSFCFLDIRSPGLGDTAMYLCATSGQGGSYEQYFGPGTRLTVT.